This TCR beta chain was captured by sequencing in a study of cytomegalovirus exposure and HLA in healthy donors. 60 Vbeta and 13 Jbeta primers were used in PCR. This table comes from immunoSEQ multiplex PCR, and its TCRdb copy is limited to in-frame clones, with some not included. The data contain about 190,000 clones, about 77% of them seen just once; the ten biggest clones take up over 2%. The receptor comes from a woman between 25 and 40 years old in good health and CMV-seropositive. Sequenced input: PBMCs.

The CDR3 spells CASSSGGGRDTQYF. CDR3 nucleotides: TGTGCCAGCAGCTCAGGCGGGGGGAGAGATACGCAGTATTTT. This chain connects TRBV28 to TRBJ2-3, with 8 bases identical to TRBD2. After removal of 6 bases from V and 5 bases from J, the junction contained 7 bases not matched to a gene. This CDR3 region has 14 residues. Looked up from germline, CDR1 is MDHEN and CDR2 is SYDVKM.